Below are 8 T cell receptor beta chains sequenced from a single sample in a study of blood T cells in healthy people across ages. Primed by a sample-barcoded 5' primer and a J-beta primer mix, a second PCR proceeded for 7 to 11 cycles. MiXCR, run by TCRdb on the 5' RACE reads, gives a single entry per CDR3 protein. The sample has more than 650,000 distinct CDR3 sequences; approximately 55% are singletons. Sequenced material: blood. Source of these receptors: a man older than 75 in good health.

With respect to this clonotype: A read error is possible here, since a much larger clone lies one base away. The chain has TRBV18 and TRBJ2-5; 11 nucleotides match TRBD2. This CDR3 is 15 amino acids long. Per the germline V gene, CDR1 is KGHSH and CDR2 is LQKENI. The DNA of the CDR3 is TGTGCCTGCTCACCGACTAGCGGGAACCGAGAGACCCAGTACTTC. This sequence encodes CACSPTSGNRETQYF.

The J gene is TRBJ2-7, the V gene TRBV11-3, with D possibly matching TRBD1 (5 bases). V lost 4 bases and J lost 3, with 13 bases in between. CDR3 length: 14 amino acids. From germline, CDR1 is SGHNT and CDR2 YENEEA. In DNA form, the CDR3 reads TGTGCCAGCAGCTCCGGGCAGGGCAACTACGAGCAGTACTTC. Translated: CASSSGQGNYEQYF.

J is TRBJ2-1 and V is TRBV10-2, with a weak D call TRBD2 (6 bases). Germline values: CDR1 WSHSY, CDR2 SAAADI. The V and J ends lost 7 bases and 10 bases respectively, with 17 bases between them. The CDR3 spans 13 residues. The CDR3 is CASTGRLGGEQFF. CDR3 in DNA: TGCGCCAGCACCGGCCGACTAGGCGGCGAGCAGTTCTTC.

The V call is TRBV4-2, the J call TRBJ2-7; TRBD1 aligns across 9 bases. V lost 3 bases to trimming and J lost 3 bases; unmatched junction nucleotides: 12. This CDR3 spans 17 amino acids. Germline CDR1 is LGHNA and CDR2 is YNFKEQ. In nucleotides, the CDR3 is TGTGCCAGCAGCCAGGGAACCGGGACAGGGCAGGTCTACGAGCAGTACTTC. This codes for CASSQGTGTGQVYEQYF.

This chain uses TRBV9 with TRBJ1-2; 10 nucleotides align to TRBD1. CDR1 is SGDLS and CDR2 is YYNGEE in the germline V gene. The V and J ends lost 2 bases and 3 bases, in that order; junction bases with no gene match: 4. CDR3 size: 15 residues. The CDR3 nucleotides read TGTGCCAGCAGCGTTCCAGGACAGGGGGACTATGGCTACACCTTC. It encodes CASSVPGQGDYGYTF.

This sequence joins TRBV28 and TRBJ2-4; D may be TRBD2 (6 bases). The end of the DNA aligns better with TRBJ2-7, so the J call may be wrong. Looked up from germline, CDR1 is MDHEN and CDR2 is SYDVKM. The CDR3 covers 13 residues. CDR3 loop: CASRDYGLYEQYF. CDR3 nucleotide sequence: TGTGCCAGCAGGGACTATGGCCTTTACGAGCAGTACTTC.

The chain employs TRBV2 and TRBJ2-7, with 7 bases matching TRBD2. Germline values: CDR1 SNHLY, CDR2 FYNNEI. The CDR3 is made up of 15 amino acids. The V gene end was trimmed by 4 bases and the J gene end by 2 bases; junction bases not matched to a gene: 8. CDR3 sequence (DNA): TGTGCCAGCAGTGTTGGCGGCGGGGGAACCTACGAGCAGTACTTC. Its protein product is CASSVGGGGTYEQYF.

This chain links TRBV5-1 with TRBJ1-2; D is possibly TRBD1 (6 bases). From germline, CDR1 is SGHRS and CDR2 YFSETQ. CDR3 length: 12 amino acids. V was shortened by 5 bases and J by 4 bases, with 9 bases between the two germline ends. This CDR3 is CASSKDSYGYTF. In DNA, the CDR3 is TGCGCCAGCAGTAAGGACAGCTATGGCTACACCTTC.